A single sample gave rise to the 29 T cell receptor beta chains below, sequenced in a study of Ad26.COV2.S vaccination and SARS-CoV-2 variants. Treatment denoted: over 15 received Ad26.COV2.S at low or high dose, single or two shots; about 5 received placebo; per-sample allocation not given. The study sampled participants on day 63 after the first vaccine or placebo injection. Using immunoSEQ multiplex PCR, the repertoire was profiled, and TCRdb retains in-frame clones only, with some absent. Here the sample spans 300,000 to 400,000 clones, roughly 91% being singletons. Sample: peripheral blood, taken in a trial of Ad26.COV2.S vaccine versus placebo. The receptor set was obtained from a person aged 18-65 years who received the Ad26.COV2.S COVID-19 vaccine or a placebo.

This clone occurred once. CDR3 residues: CASRQGGGNTEAFF. The DNA for the CDR3 is TGTGCCAGCAGGCAGGGGGGAGGGAACACTGAAGCTTTCTTT. The genes are TRBV3-1 (or the pseudogene TRBV3-2) and TRBJ1-1; 7 nucleotides match TRBD1. V trimming: 6 bases; J trimming: 1 base; junction bases outside the gene matches: 5. CDR1 LGHDT and CDR2 YNNKEL come from the germline V gene (reference sequence). The CDR3 runs to 14 residues.

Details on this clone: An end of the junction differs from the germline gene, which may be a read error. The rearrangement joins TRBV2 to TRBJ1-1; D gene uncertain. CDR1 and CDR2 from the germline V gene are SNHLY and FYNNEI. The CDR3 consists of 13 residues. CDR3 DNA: TGTGCCAGCAGGGAAGGACCAAACACTGAAGCTTTCTTT. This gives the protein CASREGPNTEAFF.

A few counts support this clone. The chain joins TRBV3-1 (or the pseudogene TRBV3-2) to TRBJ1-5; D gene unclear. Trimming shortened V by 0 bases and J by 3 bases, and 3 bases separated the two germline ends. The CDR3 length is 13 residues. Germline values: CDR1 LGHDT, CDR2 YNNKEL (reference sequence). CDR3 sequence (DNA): TGTGCCAGCAGCCAAGACTTCAATCAGCCCCAGCATTTT. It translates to CASSQDFNQPQHF.

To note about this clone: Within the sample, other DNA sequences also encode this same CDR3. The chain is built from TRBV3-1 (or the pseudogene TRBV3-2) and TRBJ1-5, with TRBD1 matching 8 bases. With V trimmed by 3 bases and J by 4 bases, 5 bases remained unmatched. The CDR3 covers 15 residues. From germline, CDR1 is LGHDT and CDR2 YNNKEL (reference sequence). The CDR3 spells CASSQEGQGNQPQHF. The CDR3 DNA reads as TGTGCCAGCAGCCAGGAAGGACAGGGTAATCAGCCCCAGCATTTT.

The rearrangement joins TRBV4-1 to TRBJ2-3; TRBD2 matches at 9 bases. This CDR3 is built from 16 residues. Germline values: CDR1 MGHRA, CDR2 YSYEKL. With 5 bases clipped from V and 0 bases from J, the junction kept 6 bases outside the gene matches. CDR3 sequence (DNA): TGCGCCAGCAGCATCCGCGGGGGGGTCAGCACAGATACGCAGTATTTT. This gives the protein CASSIRGGVSTDTQYF.

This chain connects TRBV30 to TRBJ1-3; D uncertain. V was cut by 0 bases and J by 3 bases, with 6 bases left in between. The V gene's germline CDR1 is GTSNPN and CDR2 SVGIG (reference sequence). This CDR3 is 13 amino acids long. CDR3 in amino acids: CAWSVVLGNTIYF. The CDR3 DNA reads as TGTGCCTGGAGTGTGGTTCTTGGAAACACCATATATTTT.

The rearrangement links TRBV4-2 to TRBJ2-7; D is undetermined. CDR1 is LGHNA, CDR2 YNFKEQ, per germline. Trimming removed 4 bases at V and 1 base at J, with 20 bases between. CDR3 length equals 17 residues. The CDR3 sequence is CASSPAKGASGSYEQYF. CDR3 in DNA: TGTGCCAGCAGCCCCGCGAAAGGCGCTTCAGGATCCTACGAGCAGTACTTC.

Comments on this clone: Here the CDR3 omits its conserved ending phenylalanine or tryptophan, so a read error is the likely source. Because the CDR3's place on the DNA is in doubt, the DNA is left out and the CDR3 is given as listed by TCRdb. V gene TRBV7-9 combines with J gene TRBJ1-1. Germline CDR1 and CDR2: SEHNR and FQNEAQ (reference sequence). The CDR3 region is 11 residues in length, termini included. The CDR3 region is CASSLASGPSV.

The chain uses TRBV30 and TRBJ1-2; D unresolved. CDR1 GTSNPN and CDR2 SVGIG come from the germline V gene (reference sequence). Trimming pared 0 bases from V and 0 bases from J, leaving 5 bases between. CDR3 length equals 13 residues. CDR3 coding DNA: TGTGCCTGGAGTGTACCTCCTAACTATGGCTACACCTTC. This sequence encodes CAWSVPPNYGYTF.

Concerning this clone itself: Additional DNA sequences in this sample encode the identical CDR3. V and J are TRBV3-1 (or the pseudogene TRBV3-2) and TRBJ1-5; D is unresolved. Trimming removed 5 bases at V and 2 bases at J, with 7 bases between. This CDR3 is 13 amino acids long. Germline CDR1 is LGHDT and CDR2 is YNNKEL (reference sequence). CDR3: CASSSTRNQPQHF. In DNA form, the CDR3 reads TGTGCCAGCAGCTCCACCCGCAATCAGCCCCAGCATTTT.

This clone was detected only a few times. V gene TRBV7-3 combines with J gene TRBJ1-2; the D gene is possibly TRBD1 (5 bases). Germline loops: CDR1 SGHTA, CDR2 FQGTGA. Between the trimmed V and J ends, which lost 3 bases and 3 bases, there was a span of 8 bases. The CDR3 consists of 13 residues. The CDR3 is CASSFGGDYGYTF. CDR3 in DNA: TGTGCCAGCAGCTTTGGAGGGGACTATGGCTACACCTTC. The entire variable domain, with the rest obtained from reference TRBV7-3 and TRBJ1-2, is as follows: GAGVSQTPSNKVTEKGKYVELRCDPISGHTALYWYRQSLGQGPEFLIYFQGTGAADDSGLPNDRFFAVRPEGSVSTLKIQRTERGDSAVYLCASSFGGDYGYTFGSGTRLTVV.

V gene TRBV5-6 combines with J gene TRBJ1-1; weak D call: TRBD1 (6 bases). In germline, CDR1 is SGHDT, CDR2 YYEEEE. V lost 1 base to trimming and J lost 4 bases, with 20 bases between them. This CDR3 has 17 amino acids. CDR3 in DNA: TGTGCCAGCAGCTTGCTTCCAGGGGTGGTACGGGCCACTGAAGCTTTCTTT. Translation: CASSLLPGVVRATEAFF.

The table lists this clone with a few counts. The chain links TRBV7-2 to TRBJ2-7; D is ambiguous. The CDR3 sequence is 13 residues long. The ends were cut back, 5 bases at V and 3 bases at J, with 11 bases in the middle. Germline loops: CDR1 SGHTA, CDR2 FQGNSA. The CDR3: CASSKDTDYEQYF. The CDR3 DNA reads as TGTGCCAGCAGCAAAGACACCGACTACGAGCAGTACTTC.

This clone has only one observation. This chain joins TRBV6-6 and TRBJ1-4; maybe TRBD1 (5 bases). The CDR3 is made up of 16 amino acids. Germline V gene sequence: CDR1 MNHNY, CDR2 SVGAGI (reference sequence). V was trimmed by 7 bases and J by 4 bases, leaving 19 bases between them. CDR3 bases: TGTGCCAGCAATCCACCCGGGGGGGGTAGTAATGAAAAACTGTTTTTT. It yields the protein CASNPPGGGSNEKLFF.

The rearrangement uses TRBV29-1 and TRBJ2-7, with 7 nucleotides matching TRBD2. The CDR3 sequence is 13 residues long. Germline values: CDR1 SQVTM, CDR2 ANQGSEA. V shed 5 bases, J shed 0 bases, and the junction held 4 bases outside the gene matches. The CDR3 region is CSVWGGNSYEQYF. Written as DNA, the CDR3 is TGCAGCGTTTGGGGGGGGAACTCCTACGAGCAGTACTTC.

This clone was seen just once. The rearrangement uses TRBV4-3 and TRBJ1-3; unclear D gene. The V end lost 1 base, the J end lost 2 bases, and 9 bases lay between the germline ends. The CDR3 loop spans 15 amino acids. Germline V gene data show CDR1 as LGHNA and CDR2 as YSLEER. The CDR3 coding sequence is TGCGCCAGCAGCCAAGTATCCGGACCTGGAAACACCATATATTTT. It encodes CASSQVSGPGNTIYF.

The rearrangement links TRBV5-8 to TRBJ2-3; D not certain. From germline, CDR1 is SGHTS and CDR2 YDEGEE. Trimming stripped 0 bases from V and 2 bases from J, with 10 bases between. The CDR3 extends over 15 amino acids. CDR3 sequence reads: CASSLDSPLTDTQYF. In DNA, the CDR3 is TGTGCCAGCAGCTTGGACAGCCCCCTCACAGATACGCAGTATTTT.

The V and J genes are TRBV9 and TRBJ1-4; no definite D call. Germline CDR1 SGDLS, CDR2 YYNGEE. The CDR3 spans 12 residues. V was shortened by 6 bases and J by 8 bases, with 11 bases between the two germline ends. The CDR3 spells CASNRAGEKLFF. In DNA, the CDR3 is TGTGCCAGCAACCGGGCGGGGGAAAAACTGTTTTTT.

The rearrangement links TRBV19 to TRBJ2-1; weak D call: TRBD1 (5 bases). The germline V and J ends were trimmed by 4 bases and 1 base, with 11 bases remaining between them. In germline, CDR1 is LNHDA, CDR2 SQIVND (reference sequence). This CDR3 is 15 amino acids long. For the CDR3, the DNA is TGTGCCAGTAGTACGGACATCCTGTCCTACAATGAGCAGTTCTTC. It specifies CASSTDILSYNEQFF.

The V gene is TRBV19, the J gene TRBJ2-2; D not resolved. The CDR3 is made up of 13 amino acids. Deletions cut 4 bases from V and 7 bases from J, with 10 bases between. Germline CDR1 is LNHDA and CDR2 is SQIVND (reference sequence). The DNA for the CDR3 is TGTGCCAGTAGTAAGTTCCTGGGCGGGGAGCTGTTTTTT. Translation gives CASSKFLGGELFF.

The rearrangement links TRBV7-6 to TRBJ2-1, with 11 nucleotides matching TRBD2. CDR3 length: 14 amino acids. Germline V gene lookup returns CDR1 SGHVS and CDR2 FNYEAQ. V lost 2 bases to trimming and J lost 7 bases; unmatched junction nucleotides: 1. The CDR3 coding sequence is TGTGCCAGCAGCTTATCTAGCGGGGGGAATGAGCAGTTCTTC. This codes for CASSLSSGGNEQFF.

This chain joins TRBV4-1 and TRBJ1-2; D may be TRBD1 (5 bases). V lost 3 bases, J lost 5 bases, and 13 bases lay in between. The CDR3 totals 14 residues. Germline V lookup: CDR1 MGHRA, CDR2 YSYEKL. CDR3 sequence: CASSQGLGRYGYTF. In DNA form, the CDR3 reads TGCGCCAGCAGCCAGGGCTTGGGGCGGTATGGCTACACCTTC.

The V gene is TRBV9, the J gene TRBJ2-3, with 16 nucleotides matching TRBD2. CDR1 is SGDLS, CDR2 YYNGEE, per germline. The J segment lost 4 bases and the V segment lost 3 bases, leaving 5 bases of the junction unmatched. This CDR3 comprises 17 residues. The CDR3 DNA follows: TGTGCCAGCAGCGCGGGACTAGCGGGGGGGCCCGCAGATACGCAGTATTTT. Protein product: CASSAGLAGGPADTQYF.

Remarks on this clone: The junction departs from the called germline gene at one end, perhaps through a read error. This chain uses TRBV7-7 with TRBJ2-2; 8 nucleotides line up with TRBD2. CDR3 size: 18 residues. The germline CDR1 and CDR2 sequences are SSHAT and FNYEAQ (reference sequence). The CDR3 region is CASSPVRGGGQNTGELFF. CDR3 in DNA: TGTGCTAGCAGCCCCGTTCGTGGCGGGGGGCAAAACACCGGGGAGCTGTTTTTT. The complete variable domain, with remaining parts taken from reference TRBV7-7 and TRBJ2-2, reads GAGVSQSPRYKVTKRGQDVTLRCDPISSHATLYWYQQALGQGPEFLTYFNYEAQPDKSGLPSDRFSAERPEGSISTLTIQRTEQRDSAMYRCASSPVRGGGQNTGELFFGEGSRLTVL.

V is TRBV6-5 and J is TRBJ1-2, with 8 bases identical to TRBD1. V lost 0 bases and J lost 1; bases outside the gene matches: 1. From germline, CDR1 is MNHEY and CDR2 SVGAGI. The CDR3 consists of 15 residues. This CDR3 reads CASSYSTGVNYGYTF. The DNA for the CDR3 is TGTGCCAGCAGTTACTCGACAGGGGTTAACTATGGCTACACCTTC.

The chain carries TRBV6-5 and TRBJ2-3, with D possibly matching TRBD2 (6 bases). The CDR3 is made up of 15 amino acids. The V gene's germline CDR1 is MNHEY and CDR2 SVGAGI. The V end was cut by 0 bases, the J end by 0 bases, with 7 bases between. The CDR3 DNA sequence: TGTGCCAGCAGTTACTCGCGGGGAAGCACAGATACGCAGTATTTT. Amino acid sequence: CASSYSRGSTDTQYF.

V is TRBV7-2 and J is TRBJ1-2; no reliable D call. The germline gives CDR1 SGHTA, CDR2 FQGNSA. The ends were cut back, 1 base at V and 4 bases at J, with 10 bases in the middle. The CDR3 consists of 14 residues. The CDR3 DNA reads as TGTGCCAGCAGCTTAGAACGTCGGATCTATGGCTACACCTTC. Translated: CASSLERRIYGYTF.

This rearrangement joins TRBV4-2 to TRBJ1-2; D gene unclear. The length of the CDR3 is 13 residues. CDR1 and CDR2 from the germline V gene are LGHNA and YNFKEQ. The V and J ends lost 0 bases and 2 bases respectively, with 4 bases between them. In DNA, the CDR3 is TGTGCCAGCAGCCAAGATCCCAACTATGGCTACACCTTC. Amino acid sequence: CASSQDPNYGYTF.

This CDR3 is CASRWSSTDTQYF. CDR3 in DNA: TGTGCCAGCAGATGGAGTAGCACAGATACGCAGTATTTT. This chain connects TRBV11-2 to TRBJ2-3; D call uncertain. The length of the CDR3 is 13 residues. With 6 bases removed from V and 0 bases from J, the gap between germline ends came to 7 bases. CDR1 and CDR2 (germline): SGHAT, FQNNGV.